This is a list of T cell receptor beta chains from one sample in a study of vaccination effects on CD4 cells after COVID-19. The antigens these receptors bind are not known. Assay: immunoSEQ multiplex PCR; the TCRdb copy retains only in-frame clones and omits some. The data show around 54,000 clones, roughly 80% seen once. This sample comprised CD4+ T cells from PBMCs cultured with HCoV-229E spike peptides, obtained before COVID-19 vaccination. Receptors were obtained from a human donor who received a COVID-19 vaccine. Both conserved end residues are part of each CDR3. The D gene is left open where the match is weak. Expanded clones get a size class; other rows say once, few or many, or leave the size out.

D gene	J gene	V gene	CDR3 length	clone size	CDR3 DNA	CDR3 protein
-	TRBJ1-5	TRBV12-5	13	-	TGTGCTAGTGGTTTGGCCGAAAATCAGCCCCAGCATTTT	CASGLAENQPQHF
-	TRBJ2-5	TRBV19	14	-	TGTGCCAGTAGTAGGATGGAGTACCAAGAGACCCAGTACTTC	CASSRMEYQETQYF
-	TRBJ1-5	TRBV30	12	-	TGTGCCTGGTCAGGGAAAAATCAGCCCCAGCATTTT	CAWSGKNQPQHF
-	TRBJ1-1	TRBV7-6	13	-	TGTGCCAGCAGCTCTGGCATGAACACTGAAGCTTTCTTT	CASSSGMNTEAFF
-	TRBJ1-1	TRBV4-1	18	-	TGCGCCAGCAGCCAAGATTTAGGTCGTGCAGGCTCGAACACTGAAGCTTTCTTT	CASSQDLGRAGSNTEAFF
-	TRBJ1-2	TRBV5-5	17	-	TGTGCCAGCAGCTTGGCCGGGGGCCCCTATTCTAACTATGGCTACACCTTC	CASSLAGGPYSNYGYTF
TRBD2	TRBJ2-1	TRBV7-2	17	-	TGTGCCAGCAGCTTAAAAACCGCGGGGGGGCCCTACAATGAGCAGTTCTTC	CASSLKTAGGPYNEQFF
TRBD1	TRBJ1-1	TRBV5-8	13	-	TGTGCCAGCCCGGGACAGGGGGCAGTTGAAGCTTTCTTT	CASPGQGAVEAFF
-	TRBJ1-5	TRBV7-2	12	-	TGTGCCAGCAGCTTCTACAATCAGCCCCAGCATTTT	CASSFYNQPQHF
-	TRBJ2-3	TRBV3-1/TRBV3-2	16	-	TGTGCCAGCAGCCAAGAACGCAGGAGAAGCACAGATACGCAGTATTTT	CASSQERRRSTDTQYF
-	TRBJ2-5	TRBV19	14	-	TGTGCCAGTAGTATTTCGAGGACAGAAGAGACCCAGTACTTC	CASSISRTEETQYF
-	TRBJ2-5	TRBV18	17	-	TGTGCCAGCTCACCGAGGAGGGGGGGGCCCGCGGCAGAGACCCAGTACTTC	CASSPRRGGPAAETQYF
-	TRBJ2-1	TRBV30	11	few	TGTGCCTGGAGGGACAGTAAAGGGCAGTTCTTC	CAWRDSKGQFF
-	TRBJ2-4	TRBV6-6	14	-	TGTGCCAGCAGTTACTCGAATTCCGCAAACATTCAGTACTTC	CASSYSNSANIQYF